The 19 T cell receptor beta chains presented below share a single source sample, sequenced in a study of cytomegalovirus exposure and HLA in healthy donors. PCR involved 60 Vbeta and 13 Jbeta primers. Method: immunoSEQ multiplex PCR; TCRdb's copy keeps in-frame clones and lacks some. The data hold fewer than 350,000 clones, with 70% to 90% observed a single time. Material for sequencing was PBMCs. These receptors came from a woman under 30 in good health and CMV-seronegative.

With regard to this clone: The sample has other DNA sequences that encode this CDR3 too. The chain recombines TRBV6-5 with TRBJ2-7; D is perhaps TRBD1 (5 bases). The germline V gene has CDR1 MNHEY and CDR2 SVGAGI. V gave up 0 bases and J gave up 4 bases, with 7 bases separating them. The CDR3 is 13 amino acids. The CDR3 spells CASSYSRGYEQYF. The CDR3 bases are TGTGCCAGCAGTTACTCTAGGGGTTACGAGCAGTACTTC.

CDR3 sequence reads: CASSADSASFYEQFF. In nucleotides, the CDR3 is TGTGCCAGCAGCGCCGACTCGGCTAGTTTCTATGAGCAGTTCTTC. The chain is built from TRBV7-6 and TRBJ2-1; D ambiguous. The germline gives CDR1 SGHVS, CDR2 FNYEAQ. V dropped 5 bases and J dropped 8 bases, with 19 bases sitting between them. CDR3 size: 15 residues.

The chain couples TRBV7-3 to TRBJ2-5, with 7 bases identical to TRBD1. The germline V gene has CDR1 SGHTA and CDR2 FQGTGA. V trimming: 6 bases; J trimming: 5 bases; junction bases outside the gene matches: 12. The CDR3 length is 15 residues. The CDR3 reads CASRMGGGRGETQYF. CDR3 coding DNA: TGTGCCAGCAGGATGGGCGGAGGCAGGGGGGAGACCCAGTACTTC.

The J gene is TRBJ1-2, the V gene TRBV5-4, with 9 bases aligning to TRBD1. This CDR3 comprises 14 residues. From germline, CDR1 is SGHNT and CDR2 YYREEE (reference sequence). V trimming: 0 bases; J trimming: 7 bases; junction bases outside the gene matches: 4. The DNA of the CDR3 is TGTGCCAGCAGCTTGGGGACAGGGGCCTTTGGCTACACCTTC. Its translation: CASSLGTGAFGYTF.

The rearrangement links TRBV25-1 to TRBJ1-2; D uncertain. CDR3 length: 12 residues. Per germline, CDR1 MGHDK and CDR2 SYGVNS. The V end was cut by 2 bases, the J end by 8 bases, with 9 bases between. CDR3: CASSEGGGGYTF. In nucleotides, the CDR3 is TGTGCCAGCAGTGAAGGTGGAGGCGGCTACACCTTC.

This clone is a singleton in its sample. The chain employs TRBV6-5 and TRBJ2-7, with 8 bases aligning to TRBD2. Germline V lookup: CDR1 MNHEY, CDR2 SVGAGI. This CDR3 contains 15 residues. V trimming: 2 bases; J trimming: 0 bases; junction bases outside the gene matches: 3. The DNA for the CDR3 is TGTGCCAGCAGTTACGACGGGGGGGGCTCCTACGAGCAGTACTTC. Translation: CASSYDGGGSYEQYF.

The CDR3 DNA follows: TGCGCCAGCAGCTTGGATCGAGCGGGGGGGCCTATTTCTGCAGATACGCAGTATTTT. This encodes CASSLDRAGGPISADTQYF. V gene TRBV5-1 combines with J gene TRBJ2-3, with 10 bases matching TRBD2. The J segment lost 4 bases and the V segment lost 0 bases, leaving 14 bases of the junction unmatched. The CDR3 extends over 19 amino acids. Per germline, CDR1 SGHRS and CDR2 YFSETQ.

The chain links TRBV6-1 to TRBJ2-1; 8 bases line up with TRBD1. The CDR3 sequence is 11 residues long. The germline gives CDR1 MNHNS, CDR2 SASEGT. V lost 7 bases and J lost 14; bases outside the gene matches: 7. The CDR3 nucleotides read TGTGCCAGCATTCTTAGACAGGGGAAGTTCTTC. This translates into CASILRQGKFF.

V and J are TRBV5-1 and TRBJ1-3; no reliable D call. V lost 1 base and J 4 bases, leaving 12 bases between the germline ends. The CDR3 loop spans 15 amino acids. Per the germline V gene, CDR1 is SGHRS and CDR2 is YFSETQ. The CDR3 DNA is TGCGCCAGCAGCTTGTTAGCCGAGGGCGGAAACACCATATATTTT. Amino acids: CASSLLAEGGNTIYF.

The chain joins TRBV2 to TRBJ2-3; 11 positions match TRBD2. Germline loops: CDR1 SNHLY, CDR2 FYNNEI. The J segment lost 6 bases and the V segment lost 4 bases, leaving 9 bases of the junction unmatched. The CDR3 sequence is 16 residues long. The CDR3 sequence: CASSGLAGGRFDTQYF. DNA for the CDR3: TGTGCCAGCAGTGGGTTAGCGGGGGGGCGATTTGATACGCAGTATTTT.

This chain links TRBV27 with TRBJ1-1; the D is unclear. The CDR3 totals 14 residues. Germline CDR1 and CDR2: MNHEY and SMNVEV (reference sequence). V was pared by 5 bases and J by 3 bases, with 13 bases between. The CDR3 sequence is CASSLREGYTEAFF. The CDR3 DNA reads TGTGCCAGCAGTCTACGGGAGGGTTACACTGAAGCTTTCTTT.

Of note for this clone: Mismatch with germline at one junction end may stem from a read error. This chain joins TRBV6-5 and TRBJ1-2; TRBD1 matches 9 bases. This CDR3 has 12 amino acids. The germline V gene has CDR1 MNHEY and CDR2 SVGAGI. CDR3 protein: CASSSPKGQGQF. CDR3 DNA sequence: TGTGCCAGCAGTTCCCCCAAGGGACAGGGTCAATTC.

The V call is TRBV10-3, the J call TRBJ2-3; 9 bases agree with TRBD1. V trimming: 6 bases; J trimming: 0 bases; junction bases outside the gene matches: 7. Per the germline V gene, CDR1 is ENHRY and CDR2 is SYGVKD. This CDR3 has 16 amino acids. CDR3 loop: CAIRSSGTGSTDTQYF. For the CDR3, the DNA is TGTGCCATCAGATCCTCCGGGACAGGGAGCACAGATACGCAGTATTTT.

This rearrangement joins TRBV29-1 to TRBJ1-1; 8 bases are a match to TRBD1. The CDR3 extends over 14 amino acids. After removal of 3 bases from V and 1 base from J, the junction contained 4 bases not matched to a gene. Germline assignment: CDR1 SQVTM and CDR2 ANQGSEA. The CDR3 coding sequence is TGCAGCGTTGACAGGGGGCAGGGGAACACTGAAGCTTTCTTT. The encoded protein is CSVDRGQGNTEAFF.

The gene calls are TRBV7-3 and TRBJ1-3; no firm D call. This CDR3 has 15 residues. The germline gives CDR1 SGHTA, CDR2 FQGTGA. The V end lost 3 bases, the J end lost 3 bases, and 12 bases lay between the germline ends. In nucleotides, the CDR3 is TGTGCCAGCAGCTTGTCGGGAGGCTTTGGAAACACCATATATTTT. The encoded protein is CASSLSGGFGNTIYF.

In this sample, this clone turned up once. The chain combines TRBV29-1 with TRBJ2-5; 11 nucleotides match TRBD2. The J call is uncertain, as TRBJ2-7 better fits the DNA end. Germline V gene data show CDR1 as SQVTM and CDR2 as ANQGSEA. CDR3 size: 16 residues. The CDR3 region is CSVESWGTSGDYEQYF. The CDR3 bases are TGCAGCGTTGAAAGTTGGGGGACTAGCGGCGACTACGAGCAGTACTTC.

A remark on this clone: Other nucleotide sequences from this sample produce the same CDR3. The chain carries TRBV10-1 and TRBJ2-5; 9 bases are shared with TRBD2. The germline CDR1 and CDR2 sequences are WNHNN and SYGVQD (reference sequence). V trimming: 3 bases; J trimming: 1 base; junction bases outside the gene matches: 6. CDR3 length: 16 residues. CDR3 residues: CASSESTSGGQETQYF. The CDR3 coding sequence is TGCGCCAGCAGTGAATCGACTAGCGGTGGCCAAGAGACCCAGTACTTC.

This rearrangement joins TRBV5-1 to TRBJ2-2; D gene ambiguous. Germline lookup yields CDR1 SGHRS and CDR2 YFSETQ. The V gene lost 4 bases and the J gene lost 6 bases, with 13 bases spanning the gap. The CDR3 extends over 14 amino acids. CDR3 nucleotide sequence: TGCGCCAGCAGCCCCGAGGCGGTGGCCGGGGAGCTGTTTTTT. Its translation is CASSPEAVAGELFF. The full variable domain, rest sourced from reference TRBV5-1 and TRBJ2-2, is KAGVTQTPRYLIKTRGQQVTLSCSPISGHRSVSWYQQTPGQGLQFLFEYFSETQRNKGNFPGRFSGRQFSNSRSEMNVSTLELGDSALYLCASSPEAVAGELFFGEGSRLTVL.

The V call is TRBV5-4, the J call TRBJ2-5; D not resolved. The J call may be wrong; the DNA end is better matched by TRBJ2-7. Germline CDR1 reads SGHNT; CDR2 reads YYREEE (reference sequence). This CDR3 comprises 13 residues. CDR3 sequence: CASSLSATYEQYF. CDR3 nucleotide sequence: TGTGCCAGCAGCTTGAGCGCCACCTACGAGCAGTACTTC.